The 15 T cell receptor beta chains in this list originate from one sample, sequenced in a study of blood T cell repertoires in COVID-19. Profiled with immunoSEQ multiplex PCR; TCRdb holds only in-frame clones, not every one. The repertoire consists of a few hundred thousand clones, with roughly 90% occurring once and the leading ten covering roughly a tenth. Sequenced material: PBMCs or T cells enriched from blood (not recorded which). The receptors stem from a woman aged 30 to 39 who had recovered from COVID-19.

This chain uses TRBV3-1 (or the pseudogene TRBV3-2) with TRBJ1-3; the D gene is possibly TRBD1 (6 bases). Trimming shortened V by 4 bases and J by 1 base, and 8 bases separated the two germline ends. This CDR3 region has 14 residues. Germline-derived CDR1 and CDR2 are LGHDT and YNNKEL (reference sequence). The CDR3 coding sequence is TGTGCCAGCAGCCCAGGGGAGTCTGGAAACACCATATATTTT. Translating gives CASSPGESGNTIYF.

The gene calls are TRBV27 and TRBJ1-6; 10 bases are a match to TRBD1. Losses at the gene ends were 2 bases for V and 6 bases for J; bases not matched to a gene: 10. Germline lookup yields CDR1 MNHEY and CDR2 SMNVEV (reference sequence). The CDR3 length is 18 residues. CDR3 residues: CASSLSVGTGDFNSPLHF. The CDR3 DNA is TGTGCCAGCAGTTTAAGCGTTGGGACAGGGGATTTTAATTCACCCCTCCACTTT.

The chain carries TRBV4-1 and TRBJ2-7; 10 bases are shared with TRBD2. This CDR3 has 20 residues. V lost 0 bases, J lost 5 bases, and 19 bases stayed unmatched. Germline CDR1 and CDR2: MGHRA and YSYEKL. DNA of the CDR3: TGCGCCAGCAGCCAAGAAGTCTTATCAGCGGGAGGGCCGAGTGTCAACGAGCAGTACTTC. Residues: CASSQEVLSAGGPSVNEQYF.

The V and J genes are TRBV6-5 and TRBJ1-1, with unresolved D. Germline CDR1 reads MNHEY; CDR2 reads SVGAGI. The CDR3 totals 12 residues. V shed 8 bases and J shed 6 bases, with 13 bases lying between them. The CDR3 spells CASYTPGSEAFF. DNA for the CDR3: TGTGCCAGCTATACTCCGGGATCTGAAGCTTTCTTT.

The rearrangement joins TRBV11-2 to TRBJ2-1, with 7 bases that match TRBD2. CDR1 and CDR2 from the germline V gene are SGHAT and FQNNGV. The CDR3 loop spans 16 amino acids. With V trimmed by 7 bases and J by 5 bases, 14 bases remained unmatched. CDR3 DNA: TGTGCCAGCACCCCGGTTAGGGGAGGGTACAACAATGAGCAGTTCTTC. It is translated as CASTPVRGGYNNEQFF.

The CDR3 DNA reads TGCAGCGAACACAGAGATTGGAACACTGAAGCTTTCTTT. It specifies CSEHRDWNTEAFF. This chain uses TRBV29-1 with TRBJ1-1; D is unclear. This CDR3 contains 13 residues. Germline values: CDR1 SQVTM, CDR2 ANQGSEA. Trimming pared 7 bases from V and 1 base from J, leaving 13 bases between.

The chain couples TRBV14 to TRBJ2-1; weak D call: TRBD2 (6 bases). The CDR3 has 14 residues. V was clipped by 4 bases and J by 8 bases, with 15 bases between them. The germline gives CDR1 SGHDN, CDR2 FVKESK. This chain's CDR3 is CASSPSRLVDEQFF. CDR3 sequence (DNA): TGTGCCAGCAGCCCCTCAAGACTAGTTGATGAGCAGTTCTTC.

CDR3 protein: CASSGQGMSQHF. In nucleotides, the CDR3 is TGTGCCAGTAGCGGACAGGGGATGTCCCAGCATTTT. This rearrangement joins TRBV19 to TRBJ1-5, with 9 nucleotides matching TRBD1. J gave up 11 bases and V 6 bases, and 5 bases lay outside the gene matches. Per germline, CDR1 LNHDA and CDR2 SQIVND (reference sequence). This CDR3 region has 12 residues.

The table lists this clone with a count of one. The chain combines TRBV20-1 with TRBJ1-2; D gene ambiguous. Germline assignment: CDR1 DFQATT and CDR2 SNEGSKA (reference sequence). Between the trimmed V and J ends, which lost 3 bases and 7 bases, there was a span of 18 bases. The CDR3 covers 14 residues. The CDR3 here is CSASSGIFNGGYTF. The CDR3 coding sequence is TGCAGTGCTAGTTCGGGGATTTTCAATGGTGGCTACACCTTC.

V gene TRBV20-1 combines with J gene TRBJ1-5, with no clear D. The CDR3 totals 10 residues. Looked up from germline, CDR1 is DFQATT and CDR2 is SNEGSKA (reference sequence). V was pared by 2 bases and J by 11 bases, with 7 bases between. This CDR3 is CSARLSAQHF. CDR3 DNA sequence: TGCAGTGCTAGATTGTCAGCCCAGCATTTT.

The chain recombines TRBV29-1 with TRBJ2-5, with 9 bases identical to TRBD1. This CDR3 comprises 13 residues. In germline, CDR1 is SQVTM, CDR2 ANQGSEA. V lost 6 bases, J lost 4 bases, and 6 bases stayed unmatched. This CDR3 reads CSVGQGWVETQYF. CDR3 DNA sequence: TGCAGCGTGGGACAGGGATGGGTAGAGACCCAGTACTTC.

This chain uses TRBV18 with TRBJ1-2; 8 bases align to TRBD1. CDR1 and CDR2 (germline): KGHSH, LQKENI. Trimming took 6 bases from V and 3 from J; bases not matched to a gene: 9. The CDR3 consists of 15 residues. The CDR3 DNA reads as TGTGCCAGCTCGCGATCCGGGACAGGAGACTATGGCTACACCTTC. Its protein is CASSRSGTGDYGYTF.

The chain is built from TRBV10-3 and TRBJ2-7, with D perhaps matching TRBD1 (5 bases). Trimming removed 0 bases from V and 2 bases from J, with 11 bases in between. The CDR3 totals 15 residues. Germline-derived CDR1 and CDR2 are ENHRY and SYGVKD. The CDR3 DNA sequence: TGTGCCATCAGTGAGTCGCAGGGCAGGACCTACGAGCAGTACTTC. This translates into CAISESQGRTYEQYF.

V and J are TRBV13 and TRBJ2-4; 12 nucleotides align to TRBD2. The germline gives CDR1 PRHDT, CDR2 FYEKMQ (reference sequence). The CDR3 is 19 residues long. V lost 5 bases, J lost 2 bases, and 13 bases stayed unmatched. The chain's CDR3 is CASSGRLAGADSTKNIQYF. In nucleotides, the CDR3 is TGTGCCAGCAGCGGCCGACTAGCGGGAGCGGATAGTACCAAAAACATTCAGTACTTC.

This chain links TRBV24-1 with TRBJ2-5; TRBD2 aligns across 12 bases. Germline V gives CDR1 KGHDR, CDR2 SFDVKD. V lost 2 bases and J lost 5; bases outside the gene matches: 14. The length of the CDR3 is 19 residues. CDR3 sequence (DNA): TGTGCCACCAGTGATTCTAGGCTAGCGGGAGGGCCGTCGGGTGAGACCCAGTACTTC. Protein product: CATSDSRLAGGPSGETQYF.